This TCR beta chain was sequenced in a study of T cells after yellow fever vaccination. This clonotype showed up just a few times. Its antigen is undetermined. The ends were cut back, 5 bases at V and 5 bases at J, with 20 bases in the middle. The CDR3 sequence is 15 residues long. Germline V gives CDR1 SGHDT, CDR2 YYEEEE. General study findings and limits: Most primary-vaccination clones reappeared after the booster (around 95% CD4, about 88% CD8).

TCRdb ran MiXCR on the 5' RACE reads and lists one entry per CDR3 protein. The table shows about 310,000 distinct CDR3 sequences, with 3.6% occurring only once. The origin of this receptor is a man aged 18 to 29 who received the YFV17D yellow fever vaccine. This chain joins TRBV5-6 and TRBJ2-7; TRBD1 or TRBD2 may be the D gene (5 bases each). The source was PBMCs, collected on the day of the yellow fever booster vaccination. As DNA, the CDR3 is TGTGCCAGCAGGGGGCTTGGGACCCTAAAGGACGAGCAGTACTTC. It encodes CASRGLGTLKDEQYF.